What follows are 24 T cell receptor beta chains derived from one specimen sequenced in a study of T cells after yellow fever vaccination (dated by TCRdb to the late 2010s). The protocol used for the library was 5' RACE. Sequencing was performed on an Illumina HiSeq 2500. TCRdb reran the public reads through fastp at Q25 and MiXCR, keeping productive beta chains. Merged by CDR3 protein, the rows form single entries marked with the most common genes and DNA. A total of just under 600,000 distinct CDR3 sequences appear in this sample, around an eighth of them only once. The top ten clones comprise 11% to 15% of the sample. Per the publication, the treatment or condition label means: live attenuated yellow fever vaccine strain. Sequencing was performed on PBMCs, taken on the day of the yellow fever booster vaccination. The receptors originated from a man aged 25 to 45 who received the YFV17D yellow fever vaccine.

This clonotype was seen at least ten times. The chain carries TRBV4-3 and TRBJ2-7; 12 bases fit TRBD2. There are 15 residues in the CDR3. The V segment lost 7 bases and the J segment 2 bases; nucleotides outside the gene matches: 6. Germline loops: CDR1 LGHNA, CDR2 YSLEER. Here the CDR3 DNA reads TGCGCCAGCACATTCGGACTAGCGGGAACCTACGAGCAGTACTTC. The encoded protein is CASTFGLAGTYEQYF.

This clonotype was seen at least ten times. The rearrangement links TRBV7-2 to TRBJ1-2, with 11 positions matching TRBD1. The CDR3 has 16 residues. The ends lost 5 bases at V and 8 bases at J; junction bases unmatched: 13. Germline V gene lookup returns CDR1 SGHTA and CDR2 FQGNSA. The CDR3 DNA reads as TGTGCCAGCAGCCCAGGGGGACAGGGGGTCCTCTGGGGCTACACCTTC. Amino acid sequence: CASSPGGQGVLWGYTF.

CDR3 coding DNA: TGTGCCAGCAGCGTTGGGACGGAGCCTAATCAGCCCCAGCATTTT. It encodes CASSVGTEPNQPQHF. The chain combines TRBV7-9 with TRBJ1-5, with D tentatively TRBD1 (5 bases). This CDR3 spans 15 amino acids. Per germline, CDR1 SEHNR and CDR2 FQNEAQ (reference sequence). The V end was cut by 5 bases, the J end by 4 bases, with 15 bases between.

The J gene is TRBJ2-1, the V gene TRBV4-3; 12 nucleotides align to TRBD2. V dropped 5 bases and J dropped 7; count of bases not matched to a gene: 6. Germline V lookup: CDR1 LGHNA, CDR2 YSLEER. This CDR3 has 15 residues. The CDR3 sequence: CASSTGLAGSNEQFF. CDR3 sequence (DNA): TGCGCCAGCAGCACGGGACTAGCGGGTTCTAATGAGCAGTTCTTC.

This clonotype was detected a few times. The chain couples TRBV11-2 to TRBJ2-7; D is possibly TRBD2 (5 bases). V was cut by 0 bases and J by 2 bases, with 20 bases left in between. The V gene's germline CDR1 is SGHAT and CDR2 FQNNGV. The CDR3 contains 18 residues. The CDR3 DNA reads TGTGCCAGCAGCTTAGATCGGGCGGCTAGCACACTCGCCTACGAGCAGTACTTC. The encoded protein is CASSLDRAASTLAYEQYF.

In this sample, this clonotype turned up a few times. The gene calls are TRBV19 and TRBJ2-3, with unresolved D. The germline V gene encodes CDR1 LNHDA and CDR2 SQIVND (reference sequence). Deletions cut 7 bases from V and 2 bases from J, with 16 bases between. This CDR3 contains 15 residues. CDR3 region: CASTPSPRNTDTQYF. For the CDR3, the DNA is TGTGCCAGTACTCCCTCACCCAGGAACACAGATACGCAGTATTTT. Filled out from reference TRBV19 and TRBJ2-3, the complete variable domain reads DGGITQSPKYLFRKEGQNVTLSCEQNLNHDAMYWYRQDPGQGLRLIYYSQIVNDFQKGDIAEGYSVSREKKESFPLTVTSAQKNPTAFYLCASTPSPRNTDTQYFGPGTRLTVL.

The chain recombines TRBV18 with TRBJ2-7; 15 nucleotides agree with TRBD2. Germline V gene data show CDR1 as KGHSH and CDR2 as LQKENI. After removal of 2 bases from V and 2 bases from J, the junction contained 10 bases not matched to a gene. The CDR3 has 19 amino acids. CDR3 DNA: TGTGCCAGCTCACCATCGAGGACTAGCGGGAGGGCCCTCACCTACGAGCAGTACTTC. This translates into CASSPSRTSGRALTYEQYF. Variable domain in full (rest from reference TRBV18 and TRBJ2-7): NAGVMQNPRHLVRRRGQEARLRCSPMKGHSHVYWYRQLPEEGLKFMVYLQKENIIDESGMPKERFSAEFPKEGPSILRIQQVVRGDSAAYFCASSPSRTSGRALTYEQYFGPGTRLTVT.

This clonotype was seen only a few times. The rearrangement joins TRBV4-2 to TRBJ1-5; D is undetermined. The CDR3 is 13 residues long. Trimming left V 4 bases short and J 5 bases short, with 9 bases between. Germline loops: CDR1 LGHNA, CDR2 YNFKEQ. The CDR3 DNA reads TGTGCCAGCAGCCTGGAGTTGGATCAGCCCCAGCATTTT. Translating it yields CASSLELDQPQHF.

This clonotype was counted a few times. J is TRBJ2-1 and V is TRBV12-3 or TRBV12-4, with D hard to call. The CDR3 covers 15 residues. Trimming shortened V by 3 bases and J by 6 bases, and 15 bases separated the two germline ends. The CDR3 bases are TGTGCCAGCAGTTTTGAGGCTAGGGTGAGCAATGAGCAGTTCTTC. Its translation is CASSFEARVSNEQFF.

This chain connects TRBV27 to TRBJ2-7, with 9 bases lining up with TRBD2. Germline CDR1 MNHEY, CDR2 SMNVEV (reference sequence). Trimming removed 2 bases from V and 2 bases from J; junction bases left unmatched: 4. This CDR3 is 15 amino acids long. The CDR3 loop reads CASSLSGRPPYEQYF. CDR3 nucleotides: TGTGCCAGCAGTTTAAGCGGGAGGCCTCCCTACGAGCAGTACTTC.

This clonotype has more than one count but fewer than ten. The rearrangement links TRBV24-1 to TRBJ2-6; D unclear. CDR3 size: 15 residues. Germline loops: CDR1 KGHDR, CDR2 SFDVKD. The V end lost 3 bases, the J end lost 0 bases, and 5 bases lay between the germline ends. In DNA, the CDR3 is TGTGCCACCAGTGATGGGGTCTCTGGGGCCAACGTCCTGACTTTC. Translated, it gives CATSDGVSGANVLTF.

The chain uses TRBV5-1 and TRBJ1-1, with D hard to call. This CDR3 is 15 amino acids long. CDR1 and CDR2 (germline): SGHRS, YFSETQ. V was pared by 4 bases and J by 1 base, with 14 bases between. The CDR3 sequence is CASSPVWTENTEAFF. The CDR3 nucleotides are TGCGCCAGCAGCCCTGTATGGACTGAGAACACTGAAGCTTTCTTT.

This clonotype showed up just a few times. The chain combines TRBV20-1 with TRBJ2-2; 10 bases map to TRBD2. This CDR3 is built from 14 residues. Germline trimming cut 4 bases from V and 5 bases from J; bases unmatched to any gene: 4. CDR1 DFQATT and CDR2 SNEGSKA come from the germline V gene (reference sequence). DNA of the CDR3: TGCAGTGCTATGGTAGCGGGAGGTACCGGGGAGCTGTTTTTT. This sequence encodes CSAMVAGGTGELFF.

V and J are TRBV19 and TRBJ2-1, with 10 bases matching TRBD1. Germline V gives CDR1 LNHDA, CDR2 SQIVND (reference sequence). The CDR3 loop spans 15 amino acids. The ends lost 7 bases at V and 1 base at J; junction bases unmatched: 4. The CDR3 coding sequence is TGTGCCAGTATCGGACAGGGGGGTTCCTACAATGAGCAGTTCTTC. It encodes CASIGQGGSYNEQFF.

The chain links TRBV29-1 to TRBJ2-3; 7 bases agree with TRBD1. The ends lost 6 bases at V and 1 base at J; junction bases unmatched: 4. Germline V gene lookup returns CDR1 SQVTM and CDR2 ANQGSEA. The CDR3 totals 13 residues. The CDR3 coding sequence is TGCAGCGTGGACGACAGGGGCACAGATACGCAGTATTTT. Translating gives CSVDDRGTDTQYF.

Of note for this clonotype: With a much larger clone just one base away, this may be a read error. The chain combines TRBV6-4 with TRBJ2-3, with TRBD1 matching 8 bases. In germline, CDR1 is MRHNA, CDR2 SNTAGT. The V and J ends lost 5 bases and 4 bases, in that order; junction bases with no gene match: 5. This CDR3 has 14 amino acids. The CDR3 sequence: CASSRTGTSDTQYF. The CDR3 coding sequence is TGTGCCAGCAGTCGGACAGGGACATCAGATACGCAGTATTTT.

This clonotype was observed a few times. The gene calls are TRBV11-3 and TRBJ2-3; 7 positions agree with TRBD2. With 3 bases clipped from V and 5 bases from J, the junction kept 26 bases outside the gene matches. The CDR3 consists of 21 residues. Germline V gene lookup returns CDR1 SGHNT and CDR2 YENEEA. The DNA of the CDR3 is TGTGCCAGCAGCTTTCCAAAGAGAGAGGAAAAAACTAGCGTCAGTCGAGATACGCAGTATTTT. This sequence encodes CASSFPKREEKTSVSRDTQYF.

The chain links TRBV27 to TRBJ1-2, with D possibly matching TRBD1 (5 bases). The CDR3 is 16 amino acids. Trimming took 3 bases from V and 4 from J, leaving 18 bases between them. In germline, CDR1 is MNHEY, CDR2 SMNVEV (reference sequence). The CDR3 loop is CASSFLSTAATYGYTF. CDR3 DNA: TGTGCCAGCAGTTTTTTGTCGACAGCTGCCACCTATGGCTACACCTTC.

This clonotype appeared a few times. The rearrangement uses TRBV20-1 and TRBJ1-5; 9 bases are a match to TRBD1. Unmatched junction bases numbered 18, after V lost 7 bases and J lost 11 bases. The CDR3 is 15 residues long. Germline-derived CDR1 and CDR2 are DFQATT and SNEGSKA (reference sequence). CDR3 region: CSVYGPGTGSESQHF. In DNA, the CDR3 is TGCAGTGTTTACGGTCCCGGGACAGGGAGCGAATCCCAGCATTTT.

The V call is TRBV28, the J call TRBJ2-2; no reliable D call. CDR3 length: 13 amino acids. The germline gives CDR1 MDHEN, CDR2 SYDVKM. Trimming pared 7 bases from V and 0 bases from J, leaving 6 bases between. The DNA of the CDR3 is TGTGCCAGCACGGATGCGAACACCGGGGAGCTGTTTTTT. This codes for CASTDANTGELFF.

This clonotype was recorded many times. This chain joins TRBV29-1 and TRBJ2-7; D might be TRBD1 or TRBD2, each matching 5 bases. This CDR3 contains 15 residues. The germline CDR1 and CDR2 sequences are SQVTM and ANQGSEA. Deletions cut 3 bases from V and 2 bases from J, with 17 bases between. The CDR3 DNA follows: TGCAGCGTTGAGGGTTTAGAGGGGTCAACCTACGAGCAGTACTTC. It encodes CSVEGLEGSTYEQYF.

This clonotype was counted between two and nine times. The chain has TRBV10-3 and TRBJ2-5; D perhaps matches TRBD2 (6 bases). Germline values: CDR1 ENHRY, CDR2 SYGVKD. Trimming pared 3 bases from V and 3 bases from J, leaving 11 bases between. This CDR3 has 14 amino acids. CDR3 in DNA: TGTGCCATCAGTGACACTAGCCTAAAAGAGACCCAGTACTTC. It translates to CAISDTSLKETQYF.

This clonotype was seen a few times. The chain carries TRBV30 and TRBJ2-3; 7 nucleotides match TRBD2. V was clipped by 0 bases and J by 5 bases; unmatched bases: 11. Per the germline V gene, CDR1 is GTSNPN and CDR2 is SVGIG (reference sequence). CDR3 length: 16 amino acids. CDR3 loop: CAWSVGSPKREDTQYF. The DNA for the CDR3 is TGTGCCTGGAGTGTGGGGTCACCTAAGCGGGAAGATACGCAGTATTTT.

This clonotype has at least ten counts. The chain combines TRBV3-1 with TRBJ1-1; 8 bases line up with TRBD1. CDR1 and CDR2 (germline): LGHDT, YNNKEL (reference sequence). J lost 12 bases, V lost 3 bases, and 9 bases had no gene match. This CDR3 is 13 amino acids long. The CDR3 DNA reads as TGTGCCAGCAGCCATCCAGGGGGCGGGCACACTTTCTTT. Translating it yields CASSHPGGGHTFF.